These 12 T cell receptor beta chains came from one sample sequenced in a study of shared clonotypes between healthy human individuals. Measured with immunoSEQ multiplex PCR; TCRdb has only the in-frame clones, and not every one. The table shows 2 million to 2.5 million clones, with about 90% occurring only once. Sequencing was performed on naive CD4+ T cells from PBMCs. Subset: CD45RA+ positively selected. The receptors originated from a man aged 18 to 29 in good health. Some clones in this sample may be carry-over from other donors' samples.

The chain links TRBV2 to TRBJ2-7; no definite D call. The V end lost 6 bases, the J end lost 2 bases, and 11 bases lay between the germline ends. Germline loops: CDR1 SNHLY, CDR2 FYNNEI. CDR3 length: 13 residues. The CDR3 reads CASSRDSPYEQYF. CDR3 nucleotides: TGTGCCAGCAGCCGCGACTCCCCCTACGAGCAGTACTTC.

This clone was seen just once. The rearrangement joins TRBV9 to TRBJ2-2, with 9 positions matching TRBD1. Germline V gene sequence: CDR1 SGDLS, CDR2 YYNGEE. J lost 5 bases, V lost 3 bases, and 17 bases had no gene match. This CDR3 contains 19 residues. The CDR3 sequence is CASSGGTGSVVRGTGELFF. The CDR3 bases are TGTGCCAGCAGCGGCGGGACAGGGAGTGTAGTCCGTGGAACCGGGGAGCTGTTTTTT.

For this clone: The sample has other DNA sequences that encode this CDR3 too. The chain's CDR3 is CASSSGLAGNADTQYF. The CDR3 bases are TGTGCCAGCAGCTCGGGACTAGCGGGGAACGCAGATACGCAGTATTTT. The chain couples TRBV7-3 to TRBJ2-3, with 13 bases fitting TRBD2. This CDR3 comprises 16 residues. Losses at the gene ends were 4 bases for V and 4 bases for J; bases not matched to a gene: 5. In germline, CDR1 is SGHTA, CDR2 FQGTGA.

The chain links TRBV7-2 to TRBJ2-2; 8 bases align to TRBD2. CDR3 length: 18 residues. In germline, CDR1 is SGHTA, CDR2 FQGNSA. J gave up 4 bases and V 7 bases, and 17 bases lay outside the gene matches. In nucleotides, the CDR3 is TGTGCCAGCACCCTACAAGCACCAGCGGGAGTAGGCACCGGGGAGCTGTTTTTT. Its translation: CASTLQAPAGVGTGELFF. Drawing the rest from reference TRBV7-2 and TRBJ2-2, the complete variable domain is GAGVSQSPSNKVTEKGKDVELRCDPISGHTALYWYRQSLGQGLEFLIYFQGNSAPDKSGLPSDRFSAERTGGSVSTLTIQRTQQEDSAVYLCASTLQAPAGVGTGELFFGEGSRLTVL.

In this sample, this clone turned up once. The J gene is TRBJ2-7, the V gene TRBV4-1, with TRBD2 as a possible D gene (5 bases). CDR3 size: 14 residues. Per the germline V gene, CDR1 is MGHRA and CDR2 is YSYEKL. V was trimmed by 0 bases and J by 2 bases, leaving 8 bases between them. DNA for the CDR3: TGCGCCAGCAGCCAAGATTGGGGAGCCTACGAGCAGTACTTC. It translates to CASSQDWGAYEQYF.

V gene TRBV5-1 combines with J gene TRBJ2-1, with D tentatively TRBD1 or TRBD2 (5 bases each). The CDR3 runs 15 residues. Trimming took off 2 bases at V and 9 bases at J, with 18 bases between the two ends. CDR1 is SGHRS, CDR2 YFSETQ, per germline. Here the CDR3 DNA reads TGCGCCAGCAGCTTACGGGAATCCCGAGGGACTGAGCAGTTCTTC. Its protein product is CASSLRESRGTEQFF.

The chain couples TRBV20-1 to TRBJ1-1, with TRBD1 identical over 7 bases. The CDR3 has 10 amino acids. Trimming cost V 6 bases and J 9 bases; bases outside gene matches: 4. Germline CDR1 DFQATT, CDR2 SNEGSKA (reference sequence). CDR3 region: CSAPQGKAFF. DNA for the CDR3: TGCAGTGCCCCACAGGGGAAAGCTTTCTTT.

A single count supports this clone. This chain uses TRBV7-8 with TRBJ2-2, with a possible D match to TRBD1 (6 bases). V gave up 5 bases and J gave up 1 base, with 11 bases separating them. The CDR3 runs 15 residues. CDR1 and CDR2 from the germline V gene are SGHVS and FQNEAQ. In DNA, the CDR3 is TGTGCCAGCAGCCGAATCAGGGGGAACACCGGGGAGCTGTTTTTT. This encodes CASSRIRGNTGELFF.

The chain combines TRBV4-1 with TRBJ2-7; perhaps TRBD1 as D (7 bases). CDR1 and CDR2 (germline): MGHRA, YSYEKL. The CDR3 extends over 15 amino acids. V dropped 1 base and J dropped 5 bases, with 15 bases sitting between them. The CDR3 region has the DNA TGCGCCAGCAGCCAAGTAGGTATCAGGGGGGACGAGCAGTACTTC. This sequence encodes CASSQVGIRGDEQYF.

The CDR3 DNA sequence: TGTGCCAGCAGCTTAGTGAACGCCGGGACTAGCGCTTTTGAGCAGTTCTTC. As protein: CASSLVNAGTSAFEQFF. J is TRBJ2-1 and V is TRBV11-1; the match to TRBD2 covers 10 bases. CDR1 and CDR2 from the germline V gene are SGHAT and FQDESV (reference sequence). The V gene end was trimmed by 1 base and the J gene end by 9 bases; junction bases not matched to a gene: 12. The CDR3 is 17 residues long.

V is TRBV28 and J is TRBJ1-2; D may be TRBD1 (5 bases). Germline assignment: CDR1 MDHEN and CDR2 SYDVKM. This CDR3 contains 16 residues. Between the trimmed V and J ends, which lost 4 bases and 4 bases, there was a span of 19 bases. Written as DNA, the CDR3 is TGTGCCAGCAGTTCACACTACCGGGACCCGGTCTATGGCTACACCTTC. It specifies CASSSHYRDPVYGYTF.

Concerning this clone itself: Mismatch with germline at one junction end may stem from a read error. The J gene is TRBJ2-7, the V gene TRBV5-4; D possibly corresponds to TRBD2 (6 bases). The CDR3 consists of 16 residues. Looked up from germline, CDR1 is SGHNT and CDR2 is YYREEE (reference sequence). As DNA, the CDR3 is TGTGCCAGCACCTTGGGGGGTGCGACCGGTTTTTACGAGCAGTACTTC. Its translation: CASTLGGATGFYEQYF. Variable domain in full (rest from reference TRBV5-4 and TRBJ2-7): ETGVTQSPTHLIKTRGQQVTLRCSSQSGHNTVSWYQQALGQGPQFIFQYYREEENGRGNFPPRFSGLQFPNYSSELNVNALELDDSALYLCASTLGGATGFYEQYFGPGTRLTVT.